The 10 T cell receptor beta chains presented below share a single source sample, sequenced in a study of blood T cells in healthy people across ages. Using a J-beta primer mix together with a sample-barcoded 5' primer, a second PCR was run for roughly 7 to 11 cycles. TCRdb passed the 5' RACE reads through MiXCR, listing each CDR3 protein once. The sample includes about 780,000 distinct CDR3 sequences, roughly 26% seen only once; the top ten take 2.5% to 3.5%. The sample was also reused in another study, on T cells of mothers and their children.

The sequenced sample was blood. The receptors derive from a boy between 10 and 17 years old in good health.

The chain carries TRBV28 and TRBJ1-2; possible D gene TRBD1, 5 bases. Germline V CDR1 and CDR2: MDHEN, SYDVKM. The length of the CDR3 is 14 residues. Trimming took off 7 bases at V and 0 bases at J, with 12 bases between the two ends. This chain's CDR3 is CASKLTGPNYGYTF. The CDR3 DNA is TGTGCCAGCAAGTTAACAGGACCTAACTATGGCTACACCTTC.

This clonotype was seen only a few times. The CDR3 DNA reads TGTGCCAGCAGCTTAGTGACCCAGGGGAAAAAGAGGAACACTGAAGCTTTCTTT. Amino acids: CASSLVTQGKKRNTEAFF. J is TRBJ1-1 and V is TRBV7-9; weak D call: TRBD1 (6 bases). Looked up from germline, CDR1 is SEHNR and CDR2 is FQNEAQ (reference sequence). The CDR3 sequence is 18 residues long. Trimming removed 1 base from V and 1 base from J, with 19 bases in between. Using reference TRBV7-9 and TRBJ1-1 for the parts outside the CDR3, the full variable domain is DTGVSQNPRHKITKRGQNVTFRCDPISEHNRLYWYRQTLGQGPEFLTYFQNEAQLEKSRLLSDRFSAERPKGSFSTLEIQRTEQGDSAMYLCASSLVTQGKKRNTEAFFGQGTRLTVV.

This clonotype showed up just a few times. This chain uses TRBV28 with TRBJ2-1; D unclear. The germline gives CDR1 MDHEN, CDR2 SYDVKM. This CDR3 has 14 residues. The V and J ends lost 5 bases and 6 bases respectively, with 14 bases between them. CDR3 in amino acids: CASSPVPPFNEQFF. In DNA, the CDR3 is TGTGCCAGCAGTCCCGTGCCCCCTTTCAATGAGCAGTTCTTC.

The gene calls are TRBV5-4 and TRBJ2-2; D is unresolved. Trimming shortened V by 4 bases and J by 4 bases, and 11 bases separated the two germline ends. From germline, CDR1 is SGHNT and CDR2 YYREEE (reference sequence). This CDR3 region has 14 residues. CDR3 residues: CASSLQYGTGELFF. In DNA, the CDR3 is TGTGCCAGCAGCCTACAATACGGCACCGGGGAGCTGTTTTTT.

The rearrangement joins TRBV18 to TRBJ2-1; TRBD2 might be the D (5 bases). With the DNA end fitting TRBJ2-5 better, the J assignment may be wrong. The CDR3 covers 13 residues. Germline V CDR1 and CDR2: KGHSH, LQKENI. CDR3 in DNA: TGTGCCAGCGCGCGGACGGGGTCCGAGACCCAGTACTTC. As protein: CASARTGSETQYF.

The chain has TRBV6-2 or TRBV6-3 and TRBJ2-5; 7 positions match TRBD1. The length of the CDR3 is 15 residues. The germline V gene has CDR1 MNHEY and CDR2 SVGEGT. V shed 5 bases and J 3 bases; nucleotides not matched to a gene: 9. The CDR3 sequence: CASSLRDRAKETQYF. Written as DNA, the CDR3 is TGTGCCAGCAGTCTCCGGGACAGAGCTAAAGAGACCCAGTACTTC.

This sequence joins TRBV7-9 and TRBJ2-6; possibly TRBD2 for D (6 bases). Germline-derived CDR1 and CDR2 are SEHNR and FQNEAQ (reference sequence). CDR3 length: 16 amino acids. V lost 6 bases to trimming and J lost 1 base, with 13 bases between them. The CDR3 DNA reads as TGTGCCAGCAGTCCACCCGGACTATCTGGGGCCAACGTCCTGACTTTC. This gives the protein CASSPPGLSGANVLTF.

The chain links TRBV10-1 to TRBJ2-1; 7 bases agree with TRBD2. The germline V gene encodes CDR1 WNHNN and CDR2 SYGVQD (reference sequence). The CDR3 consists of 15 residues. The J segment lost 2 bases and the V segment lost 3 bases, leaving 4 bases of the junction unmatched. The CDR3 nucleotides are TGCGCCAGCAGTGACCGGGACTATCCCTACAATGAGCAGTTCTTC. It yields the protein CASSDRDYPYNEQFF.

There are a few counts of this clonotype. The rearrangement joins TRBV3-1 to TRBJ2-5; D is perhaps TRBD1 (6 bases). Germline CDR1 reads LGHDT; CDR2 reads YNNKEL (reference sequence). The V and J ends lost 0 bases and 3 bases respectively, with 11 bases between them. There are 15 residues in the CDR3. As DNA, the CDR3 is TGTGCCAGCAGCCAAGATGGTAGGACAGAAGAGACCCAGTACTTC. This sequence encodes CASSQDGRTEETQYF.

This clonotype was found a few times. CDR3 region: CASSLAPYSGGASETQYF. Written as DNA, the CDR3 is TGCGCCAGCAGCTTGGCCCCTTACAGCGGGGGGGCCAGCGAGACCCAGTACTTC. V gene TRBV5-1 combines with J gene TRBJ2-5, with 10 bases that match TRBD2. V shed 0 bases, J shed 5 bases, and the junction held 13 bases outside the gene matches. This CDR3 has 18 residues. Germline V CDR1 and CDR2: SGHRS, YFSETQ.